The present TCR beta chain was sequenced within a study of regulatory T cells in long-lasting Graves disease. With iRepertoire HTBI primers and Arm-PCR of CDR3 regions, TCR beta libraries were built. TCRdb itself ran the multiplex PCR reads through MiXCR, one entry per CDR3 protein. The sample records roughly 470,000 distinct CDR3 sequences, about a fifth being singletons. Time point described: persistent/refractory GD, antithyroid drugs over 5 years with positive TRAb. Extracted PBMC RNA gave rise to the TCR library. American Thyroid Association guidelines defined how Graves' disease was diagnosed. This CDR3 region has 14 residues. CDR1 SGHRS and CDR2 YFSETQ come from the germline V gene. Trimming took 0 bases from V and 2 from J, leaving 9 bases between them.

Sequences were derived from peripheral blood mononuclear cells (PBMCs), sampled when the disease was refractory, from a patient treated with antithyroid drugs. The chain carries TRBV5-1 and TRBJ2-7, with D tentatively TRBD1 or TRBD2 (5 bases each). This TCR came from a female donor with Graves disease. CDR3 nucleotide sequence: TGCGCCAGCAGCTTGGACGGGGCTGCCTACGAGCAGTACTTC. Its protein product is CASSLDGAAYEQYF.